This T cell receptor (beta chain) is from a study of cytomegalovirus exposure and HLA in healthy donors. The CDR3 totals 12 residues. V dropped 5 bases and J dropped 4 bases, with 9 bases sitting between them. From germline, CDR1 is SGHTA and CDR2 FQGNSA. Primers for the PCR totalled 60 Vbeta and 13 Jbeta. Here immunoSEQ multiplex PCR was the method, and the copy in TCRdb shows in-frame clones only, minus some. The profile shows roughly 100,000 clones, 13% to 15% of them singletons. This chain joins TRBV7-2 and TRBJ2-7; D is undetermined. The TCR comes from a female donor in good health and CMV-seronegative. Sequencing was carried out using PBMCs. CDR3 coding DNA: TGTGCCAGCAGCCTCTCAACATACGAGCAGTACTTC. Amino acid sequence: CASSLSTYEQYF.